This TCR beta chain was sequenced in a study of blood T cell repertoires in COVID-19. About the research overall: Acute and convalescent COVID-19 specimens originated in the United States, Italy and Spain. Sources were T cells, B-cell-depleted T cells, or PBMCs; the material itself was cDNA or gDNA.

Trimming shortened V by 6 bases and J by 0 bases, and 6 bases separated the two germline ends. The CDR3 totals 13 residues. Germline lookup yields CDR1 MNHEY and CDR2 SVGAGI. Per the authors' pipeline: For nucleated cells, counts were estimated from reference gene primer amplification. Clones were read by immunoSEQ multiplex PCR, and TCRdb kept only the in-frame ones, dropping some. The DNA was the basis for D and trimming; V, J and clone size are from that table. In the table there are about 82,000 clones, just under 85% of which are singletons. The sequencing input was peripheral blood. The V gene is TRBV6-5, the J gene TRBJ1-3; D unclear. This sequence originates from a man of 80 years or more with active or convalescent COVID-19. The CDR3 spells CASSESSGNTIYF. Here the CDR3 DNA reads TGTGCCAGCAGCGAGAGCTCTGGAAACACCATATATTTT.